This T cell receptor beta chain originates from a study of blood T cell repertoires in COVID-19. Study as a whole: PBMCs, B-cell-depleted T cells, or T cells were the source of the cDNA or gDNA that made up the material.

The method was immunoSEQ multiplex PCR; TCRdb's version includes in-frame clones alone and lacks a portion of them. The profile covers about 370,000 clones, with 75% to 90% appearing a single time and about 1% taken by the ten largest. Individuals drawn from under 30 US areas were about 18 to 90 years old. The receptor was derived from a man younger than 30 who had recovered from COVID-19. The sample was PBMCs or T cells enriched from blood (not recorded which).

CDR3 sequence: CASSFRDRAVYF. The CDR3 DNA sequence: TGTGCCAGCAGCTTTCGGGACAGGGCTGTGTACTTC. V gene TRBV5-6 combines with J gene TRBJ2-7; 9 bases are a match to TRBD1. Germline V lookup: CDR1 SGHDT, CDR2 YYEEEE. There are 12 residues in the CDR3. V gave up 2 bases and J gave up 12 bases; unmatched junction bases: 6.